Listed below are T cell receptor beta chains from one sample, sequenced in a study of T cells in Graves' hyperthyroidism and ophthalmopathy. MiXCR, run by TCRdb on the multiplex PCR reads, gives a single entry per CDR3 protein. The profile covers 300,000 to 450,000 distinct CDR3 sequences, with about 14% appearing a single time and approximately 10% taken by the ten largest. Sequencing was performed on blood. The receptor set was obtained from a woman aged 60-70 years with Graves' hyperthyroidism. The CDR3 runs from the conserved cysteine through the conserved F or W. A D gene is named only where the DNA matches it firmly. The listing skips clone size in some rows; elsewhere it reads once, few, many or a size class.

clone_size: few
d_call: TRBD1
j_call: TRBJ2-7
v_call: TRBV6-6
cdr3_nt: TGTGCCAGCAGTTACCTGGGACAGATCTACGAGCAGTACTTC
cdr3_aa: CASSYLGQIYEQYF

clone_size: many
d_call: TRBD1
j_call: TRBJ2-5
v_call: TRBV7-9
cdr3_nt: TGTGCCAGCAGCATGACAGGGGCAGGGGAGACCCAGTACTTC
cdr3_aa: CASSMTGAGETQYF

clone_size: .
d_call: TRBD1
j_call: TRBJ1-1
v_call: TRBV29-1
cdr3_nt: TGCAGCGCAGGACAGGTAGAAGCTTTCTTT
cdr3_aa: CSAGQVEAFF

clone_size: many
d_call: TRBD1
j_call: TRBJ2-7
v_call: TRBV2
cdr3_nt: TGTGCCAGCAGTGTAACCGGGACAGGGGGCGAGCAGTACTTC
cdr3_aa: CASSVTGTGGEQYF

clone_size: many
d_call: .
j_call: TRBJ2-2
v_call: TRBV6-1
cdr3_nt: TGTGCCACGAGGGGGTTAGGCACCGGGGAGCTGTTTTTT
cdr3_aa: CATRGLGTGELFF

clone_size: many
d_call: TRBD2
j_call: TRBJ2-7
v_call: TRBV28
cdr3_nt: TGTGCCAGCACCCAAGGCGGGGGGGCGTACGAGCAGTACTTC
cdr3_aa: CASTQGGGAYEQYF

clone_size: .
d_call: TRBD2
j_call: TRBJ2-7
v_call: TRBV5-4
cdr3_nt: TGTGCCAGCAGCTCCGGGACTAGCGGGTACTACGAGCAGTACTTC
cdr3_aa: CASSSGTSGYYEQYF

clone_size: many
d_call: .
j_call: TRBJ2-7
v_call: TRBV27
cdr3_nt: TGTGCCAGCAGTTTAAGTCGGGGAGACTACGAGCAGTACTTC
cdr3_aa: CASSLSRGDYEQYF

clone_size: many
d_call: TRBD1
j_call: TRBJ2-7
v_call: TRBV7-3
cdr3_nt: TGTGCCAGCAGCTTGACAGGGGGCACCGAGCAGTACTTC
cdr3_aa: CASSLTGGTEQYF

clone_size: many
d_call: TRBD1
j_call: TRBJ1-2
v_call: TRBV20-1
cdr3_nt: TGCAGTGCTAGCGACAGGGGAACCTATGGCTACACCTTC
cdr3_aa: CSASDRGTYGYTF

clone_size: few
d_call: TRBD2
j_call: TRBJ2-1
v_call: TRBV5-1
cdr3_nt: TGCGCCAGCAGCTCCACCCTACTAGCGGGAGTCACCTACAATGAGCAGTTCTTC
cdr3_aa: CASSSTLLAGVTYNEQFF

clone_size: many
d_call: .
j_call: TRBJ2-1
v_call: TRBV7-4
cdr3_nt: TGTGCCAGCAGCTGGCGGGGCACTAGCCGTTATTCCTACAATGAGCAGTTCTTC
cdr3_aa: CASSWRGTSRYSYNEQFF

clone_size: .
d_call: .
j_call: TRBJ2-1
v_call: TRBV7-9
cdr3_nt: TGTGCCAGCAGCTTAGATACAATTCTGTACAATGAGCAGTTCTTC
cdr3_aa: CASSLDTILYNEQFF

clone_size: .
d_call: .
j_call: TRBJ2-5
v_call: TRBV10-3
cdr3_nt: TGTGCCATCAGTGAGTCGAAAACTTTCCCTAGCATCCAAGAGACCCAGTACTTC
cdr3_aa: CAISESKTFPSIQETQYF

clone_size: .
d_call: .
j_call: TRBJ2-2
v_call: TRBV19
cdr3_nt: TGTGCCACCCACCCTGGGACACCTTACACCGGGGAGCTGTTTTTT
cdr3_aa: CATHPGTPYTGELFF

clone_size: many
d_call: .
j_call: TRBJ1-1
v_call: TRBV28
cdr3_nt: TGTGCCAGCAGTTTATACAGGGTCCCACCCACTGAAGCTTTCTTT
cdr3_aa: CASSLYRVPPTEAFF

clone_size: few
d_call: .
j_call: TRBJ1-6
v_call: TRBV30
cdr3_nt: TGTGCCTGGGGGAGGGAAGGTATACATTCACCCCTCCACTTT
cdr3_aa: CAWGREGIHSPLHF

clone_size: many
d_call: .
j_call: TRBJ2-7
v_call: TRBV20-1
cdr3_nt: TGCAGTGCTAGGGTTCGGAGGACCACCTTCTACGAGCAGTACTTC
cdr3_aa: CSARVRRTTFYEQYF

clone_size: few
d_call: .
j_call: TRBJ2-4
v_call: TRBV19
cdr3_nt: TGTGCCAGTAGTTCTGCGCGACAGGGACTAGCCAAAAACATTCAGTACTTC
cdr3_aa: CASSSARQGLAKNIQYF

clone_size: many
d_call: .
j_call: TRBJ2-7
v_call: TRBV11-3
cdr3_nt: TGTGCCAGCAGCTTGGGGCAAACCCTCTTGGAGCAGTACTTC
cdr3_aa: CASSLGQTLLEQYF

clone_size: few
d_call: TRBD2
j_call: TRBJ2-2
v_call: TRBV6-2/TRBV6-3
cdr3_nt: TGTGCCAGCAGTTCCACAGGGACTAGTATAACCGGGGAGCTGTTTTTT
cdr3_aa: CASSSTGTSITGELFF

clone_size: .
d_call: .
j_call: TRBJ2-3
v_call: TRBV2
cdr3_nt: TGTGCCTGCGATCGGATACAGCTCTCCAAGGACACAGATACGCAGTATTTT
cdr3_aa: CACDRIQLSKDTDTQYF

clone_size: .
d_call: TRBD2
j_call: TRBJ2-7
v_call: TRBV20-1
cdr3_nt: TGCAGTGCTAGAGTAGCCGGGAGCGGGACTTTTTCCGAGCAGTACTTC
cdr3_aa: CSARVAGSGTFSEQYF

clone_size: many
d_call: .
j_call: TRBJ1-5
v_call: TRBV30
cdr3_nt: TGTGCCTGGGGCGCCGGCTATAGCAATCAGCCCCAGCATTTT
cdr3_aa: CAWGAGYSNQPQHF

clone_size: .
d_call: .
j_call: TRBJ2-3
v_call: TRBV9
cdr3_nt: TGTGCCAGCAGCCCCTCCGGAGGTCCCGCAGATACGCAGTATTTT
cdr3_aa: CASSPSGGPADTQYF

clone_size: .
d_call: TRBD2
j_call: TRBJ2-7
v_call: TRBV2
cdr3_nt: TGTGCCAGCAGTGAAGGAGGGGGGGGTAGCGGGAGCCACGAGCAGTACTTC
cdr3_aa: CASSEGGGGSGSHEQYF

clone_size: .
d_call: .
j_call: TRBJ2-1
v_call: TRBV12-3/TRBV12-4
cdr3_nt: TGTGCCAGCAGCTTCCCGGGGGCGTACAATGAGCAGTTCTTC
cdr3_aa: CASSFPGAYNEQFF

clone_size: many
d_call: .
j_call: TRBJ2-6
v_call: TRBV2
cdr3_nt: TGTGCCAGCACGGTGTTCTCTGGGGCCAACGTCCTGACTTTC
cdr3_aa: CASTVFSGANVLTF

clone_size: many
d_call: TRBD2
j_call: TRBJ2-7
v_call: TRBV12-3/TRBV12-4
cdr3_nt: TGTGCCAGCAGTCTCCTAGGACTAGCGGGAGGCCCGAATTCCTACGAGCAGTACTTC
cdr3_aa: CASSLLGLAGGPNSYEQYF

clone_size: many
d_call: TRBD1
j_call: TRBJ1-4
v_call: TRBV20-1
cdr3_nt: TGCAGTGCTAGAGACTTAATGGGCGAAGGACAGGCCCGAGAAAAACTGTTTTTT
cdr3_aa: CSARDLMGEGQAREKLFF

clone_size: .
d_call: .
j_call: TRBJ1-5
v_call: TRBV6-1
cdr3_nt: TGTGCCAGCAGTGAAGCGGGGAATAGCAATCAGCCCCAGCATTTT
cdr3_aa: CASSEAGNSNQPQHF

clone_size: few
d_call: .
j_call: TRBJ2-3
v_call: TRBV7-3
cdr3_nt: TGTGCCAGCAGCCCACGGCGCGGTAGCACAGATACGCAGTATTTT
cdr3_aa: CASSPRRGSTDTQYF

clone_size: few
d_call: .
j_call: TRBJ1-2
v_call: TRBV5-1
cdr3_nt: TGCGCCAGCAGCAAGACAGAGGCTAACTATGGCTACACCTTC
cdr3_aa: CASSKTEANYGYTF

clone_size: .
d_call: TRBD2
j_call: TRBJ2-1
v_call: TRBV25-1
cdr3_nt: TGTGCCAGCAGTAAAGGGACGAGCGGGAGGGCCTACAATGAGCAGTTCTTC
cdr3_aa: CASSKGTSGRAYNEQFF

clone_size: .
d_call: TRBD2
j_call: TRBJ2-7
v_call: TRBV10-3
cdr3_nt: TGTGCCATCAGAGAGACTAGCGGAGCATCTCCTAGTCAGTACTTC
cdr3_aa: CAIRETSGASPSQYF

clone_size: many
d_call: .
j_call: TRBJ1-2
v_call: TRBV11-1
cdr3_nt: TGTGCCAGCAGCTCGACAACCGGACAGATAGACAACTATGGCTACACCTTC
cdr3_aa: CASSSTTGQIDNYGYTF

clone_size: many
d_call: TRBD2
j_call: TRBJ2-2
v_call: TRBV30
cdr3_nt: TGTGCCTGGAGTACGGGACTAGCGGCCTACAGCGGGGAGCTGTTTTTT
cdr3_aa: CAWSTGLAAYSGELFF

clone_size: many
d_call: .
j_call: TRBJ2-7
v_call: TRBV7-3
cdr3_nt: TGTGCCAGCAGCTTGGCAGATGACTACGAGCAGTACTTC
cdr3_aa: CASSLADDYEQYF

clone_size: many
d_call: TRBD1
j_call: TRBJ1-2
v_call: TRBV15
cdr3_nt: TGTGCCACCGGGACAGGGCGCGGGTATGGCTACACCTTC
cdr3_aa: CATGTGRGYGYTF

clone_size: many
d_call: TRBD1
j_call: TRBJ1-1
v_call: TRBV20-1
cdr3_nt: TGCAGTGCTGACCCAGGGGGCTTCACTGAAGCTTTCTTT
cdr3_aa: CSADPGGFTEAFF

clone_size: .
d_call: .
j_call: TRBJ2-7
v_call: TRBV19
cdr3_nt: TGTGCCAGTAGTCCTGCCAGCAGAGGAGAGCAGTACTTC
cdr3_aa: CASSPASRGEQYF

clone_size: .
d_call: .
j_call: TRBJ1-1
v_call: TRBV14
cdr3_nt: TGTGCCAGCAGCCAACTTTGGGGGCTTGGGACTGAAGCTTTCTTT
cdr3_aa: CASSQLWGLGTEAFF

clone_size: many
d_call: .
j_call: TRBJ2-7
v_call: TRBV20-1
cdr3_nt: TGCAGTGCTAGTTCCAGGGTCGACGAGCAGTACTTC
cdr3_aa: CSASSRVDEQYF

clone_size: many
d_call: TRBD2
j_call: TRBJ2-7
v_call: TRBV12-3/TRBV12-4
cdr3_nt: TGTGCCAGCAGTTTATATACTAGCGTCTACGAGCAGTACTTC
cdr3_aa: CASSLYTSVYEQYF

clone_size: many
d_call: TRBD2
j_call: TRBJ2-1
v_call: TRBV7-9
cdr3_nt: TGTGCCAGCAGCAACTGGGGTCTAACCGGGGGGAATGAGCAGTTCTTC
cdr3_aa: CASSNWGLTGGNEQFF

clone_size: many
d_call: .
j_call: TRBJ1-2
v_call: TRBV7-9
cdr3_nt: TGTGCCAGCAGCCGTGGGGGGTCCTATGGCTACACCTTC
cdr3_aa: CASSRGGSYGYTF

clone_size: once
d_call: .
j_call: TRBJ1-4
v_call: TRBV19
cdr3_nt: TGTGCCAGTAGTGTCTACTTTGCAACTAATGAAAAACTGTTTTTT
cdr3_aa: CASSVYFATNEKLFF

clone_size: .
d_call: .
j_call: TRBJ1-4
v_call: TRBV28
cdr3_nt: TGTGCCAGCAGTTTCTCGGGGGGCAATGAAAAACTGTTTTTT
cdr3_aa: CASSFSGGNEKLFF

clone_size: many
d_call: .
j_call: TRBJ2-7
v_call: TRBV14
cdr3_nt: TGTGCCAGCAGCCAAGATGGTCGGGGTCGGAGGTACGAGCAGTACTTC
cdr3_aa: CASSQDGRGRRYEQYF

clone_size: few
d_call: .
j_call: TRBJ1-2
v_call: TRBV9
cdr3_nt: TGTGCCAGCAGCGTAGAAGGGGACGCTGGCTACACCTTC
cdr3_aa: CASSVEGDAGYTF

clone_size: few
d_call: .
j_call: TRBJ2-1
v_call: TRBV5-1
cdr3_nt: TGCGCCAGCAGCTGGGGACCGAACAATGAGCAGTTCTTC
cdr3_aa: CASSWGPNNEQFF

clone_size: .
d_call: TRBD1
j_call: TRBJ1-6
v_call: TRBV7-9
cdr3_nt: TGTGCCAGTAGTCGAAAAGGGACAGGGGGCGGTTCACCCCTCCACTTT
cdr3_aa: CASSRKGTGGGSPLHF

clone_size: .
d_call: TRBD1
j_call: TRBJ1-1
v_call: TRBV7-2
cdr3_nt: TGTGCCAGCAGTCCCCATATGGGGACAGGGACTGAAGCTTTCTTT
cdr3_aa: CASSPHMGTGTEAFF

clone_size: many
d_call: TRBD2
j_call: TRBJ2-1
v_call: TRBV30
cdr3_nt: TGTGCCTGGAGACCTAGCGGGAGCTACAATGAGCAGTTCTTC
cdr3_aa: CAWRPSGSYNEQFF